The 2 T cell receptor beta chains listed next were all sequenced from one sample in a study of blood T cell repertoires in COVID-19. The repertoire was sequenced with immunoSEQ multiplex PCR; TCRdb's copy has only in-frame clones and lacks some. The sample holds over 200,000 clones, 80% to 90% seen once. The sample taken for sequencing was PBMCs or T cells enriched from blood (not recorded which). The receptor source for this set is a woman aged 25 to 39 who had been exposed to COVID-19.

The chain has TRBV5-4 and TRBJ2-2; 7 bases are shared with TRBD1. This CDR3 has 15 amino acids. V lost 4 bases and J lost 4; bases outside the gene matches: 7. CDR1 SGHNT and CDR2 YYREEE come from the germline V gene (reference sequence). The CDR3 DNA is TGTGCCAGCAGCCCCCGGGACAGCGCCACCGGGGAGCTGTTTTTT. Translation gives CASSPRDSATGELFF.

J is TRBJ2-5 and V is TRBV7-9, with 11 positions matching TRBD2. The CDR3 totals 16 residues. Unmatched junction bases numbered 9, after V lost 8 bases and J lost 1 base. From germline, CDR1 is SEHNR and CDR2 FQNEAQ (reference sequence). CDR3 sequence: CASSSQGLAAQETQYF. CDR3 DNA: TGTGCCAGCTCATCCCAGGGACTAGCGGCCCAAGAGACCCAGTACTTC.